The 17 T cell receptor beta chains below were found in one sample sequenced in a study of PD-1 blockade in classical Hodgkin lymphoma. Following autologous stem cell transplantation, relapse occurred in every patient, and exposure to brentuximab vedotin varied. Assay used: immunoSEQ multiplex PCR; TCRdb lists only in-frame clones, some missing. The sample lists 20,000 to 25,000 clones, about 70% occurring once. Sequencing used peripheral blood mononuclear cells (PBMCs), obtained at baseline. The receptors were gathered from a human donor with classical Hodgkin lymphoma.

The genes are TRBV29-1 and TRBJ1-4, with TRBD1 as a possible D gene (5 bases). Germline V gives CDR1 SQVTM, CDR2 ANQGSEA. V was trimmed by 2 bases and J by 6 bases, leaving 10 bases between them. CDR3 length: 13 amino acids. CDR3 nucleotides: TGCAGCGTTGAAAGGCGAGGGGATGAAAAACTGTTTTTT. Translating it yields CSVERRGDEKLFF.

This CDR3 is CASSLMGLVFF. Written as DNA, the CDR3 is TGTGCCAGCAGCTTAATGGGACTTGTTTTCTTC. The chain recombines TRBV11-2 with TRBJ2-1; a weak D match, TRBD2 (6 bases). CDR3 length: 11 residues. Germline V gene sequence: CDR1 SGHAT, CDR2 FQNNGV. Trimming cost V 2 bases and J 16 bases, with 12 bases left between them.

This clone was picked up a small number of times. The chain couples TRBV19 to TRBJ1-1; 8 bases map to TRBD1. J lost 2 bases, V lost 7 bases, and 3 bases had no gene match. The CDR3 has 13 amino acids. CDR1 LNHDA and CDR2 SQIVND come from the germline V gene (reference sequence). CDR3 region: CASKTGANTEAFF. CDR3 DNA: TGTGCCAGTAAGACAGGGGCCAACACTGAAGCTTTCTTT.

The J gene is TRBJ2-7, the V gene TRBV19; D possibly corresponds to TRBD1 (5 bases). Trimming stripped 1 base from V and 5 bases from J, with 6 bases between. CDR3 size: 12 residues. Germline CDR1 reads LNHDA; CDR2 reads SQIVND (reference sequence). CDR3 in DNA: TGTGCCAGTAGTATAGTGGGGCACGAGCAGTACTTC. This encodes CASSIVGHEQYF.

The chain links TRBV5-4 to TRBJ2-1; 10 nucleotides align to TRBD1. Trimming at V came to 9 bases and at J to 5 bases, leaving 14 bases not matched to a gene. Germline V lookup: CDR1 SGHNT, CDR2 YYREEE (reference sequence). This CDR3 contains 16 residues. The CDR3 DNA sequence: TGTGCCAATACCGACAGGGGGCTTAACACCAACAATGAGCAGTTCTTC. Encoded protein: CANTDRGLNTNNEQFF.

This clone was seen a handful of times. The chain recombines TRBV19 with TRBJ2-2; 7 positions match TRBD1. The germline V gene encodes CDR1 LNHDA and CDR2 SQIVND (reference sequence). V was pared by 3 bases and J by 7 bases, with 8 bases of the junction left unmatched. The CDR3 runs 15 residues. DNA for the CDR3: TGTGCCAGTAGTATCTCGCCAGGGGGAATCGGGGAGCTGTTTTTT. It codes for CASSISPGGIGELFF.

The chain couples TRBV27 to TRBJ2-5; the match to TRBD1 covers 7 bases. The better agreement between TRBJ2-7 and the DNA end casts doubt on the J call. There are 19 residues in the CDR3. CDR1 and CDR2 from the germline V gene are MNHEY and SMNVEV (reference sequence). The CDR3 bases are TGTGCCAGCAGTTCGCGATCCGGGACAGACAGTAAATTGGCCTACGAGCAGTACTTC. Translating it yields CASSSRSGTDSKLAYEQYF.

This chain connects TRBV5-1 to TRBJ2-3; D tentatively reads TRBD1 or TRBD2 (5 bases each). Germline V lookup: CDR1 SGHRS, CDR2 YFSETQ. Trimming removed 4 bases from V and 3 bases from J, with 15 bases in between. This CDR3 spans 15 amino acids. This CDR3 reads CASSPGPRGTDTQYF. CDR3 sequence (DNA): TGCGCCAGCAGCCCGGGACCGCGCGGGACAGATACGCAGTATTTT.

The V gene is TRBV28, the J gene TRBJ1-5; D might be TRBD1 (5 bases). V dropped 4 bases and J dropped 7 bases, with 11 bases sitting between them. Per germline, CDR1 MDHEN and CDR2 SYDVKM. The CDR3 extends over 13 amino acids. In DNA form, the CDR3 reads TGTGCCAGCAGTTACGGGGGAGGCCAGCCCCAGCATTTT. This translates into CASSYGGGQPQHF.

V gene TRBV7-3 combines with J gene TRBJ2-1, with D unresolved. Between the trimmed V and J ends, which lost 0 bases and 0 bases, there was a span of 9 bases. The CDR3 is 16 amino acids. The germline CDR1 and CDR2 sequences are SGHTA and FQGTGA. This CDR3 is CASSLTSVSSYNEQFF. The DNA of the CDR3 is TGTGCCAGCAGCTTAACGAGCGTAAGCTCCTACAATGAGCAGTTCTTC.

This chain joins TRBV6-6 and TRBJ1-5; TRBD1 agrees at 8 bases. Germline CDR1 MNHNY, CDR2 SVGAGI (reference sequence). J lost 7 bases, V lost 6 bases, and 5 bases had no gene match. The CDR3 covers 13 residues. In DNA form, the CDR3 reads TGTGCCAGCAGGACAGGGGTTGGCCAGCCCCAGCATTTT. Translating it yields CASRTGVGQPQHF.

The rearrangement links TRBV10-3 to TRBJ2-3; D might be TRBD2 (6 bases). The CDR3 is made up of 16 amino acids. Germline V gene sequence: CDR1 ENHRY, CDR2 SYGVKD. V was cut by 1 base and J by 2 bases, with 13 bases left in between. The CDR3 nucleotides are TGTGCCATCAGTGAGTATTGGGGGGACCTCACAGATACGCAGTATTTT. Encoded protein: CAISEYWGDLTDTQYF.

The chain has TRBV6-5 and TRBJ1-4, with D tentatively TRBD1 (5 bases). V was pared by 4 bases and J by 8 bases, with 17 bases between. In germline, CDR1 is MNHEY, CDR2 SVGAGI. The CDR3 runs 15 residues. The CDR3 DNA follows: TGTGCCAGCAGTTTCGGGACCGCTTTAATGGAAAAACTGTTTTTT. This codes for CASSFGTALMEKLFF.

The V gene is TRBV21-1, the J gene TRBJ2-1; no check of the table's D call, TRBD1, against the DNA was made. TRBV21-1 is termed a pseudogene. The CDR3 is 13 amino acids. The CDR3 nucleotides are TGTGCCAAACTGAGACAGGGTAACGATGAGCAGTTCTTC. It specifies CAKLRQGNDEQFF.

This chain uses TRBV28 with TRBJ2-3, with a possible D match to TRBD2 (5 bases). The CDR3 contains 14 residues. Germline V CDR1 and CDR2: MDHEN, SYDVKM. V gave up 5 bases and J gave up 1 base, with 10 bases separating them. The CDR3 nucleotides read TGTGCCAGCAGTGGGCGGGCAGGCACAGATACGCAGTATTTT. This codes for CASSGRAGTDTQYF.

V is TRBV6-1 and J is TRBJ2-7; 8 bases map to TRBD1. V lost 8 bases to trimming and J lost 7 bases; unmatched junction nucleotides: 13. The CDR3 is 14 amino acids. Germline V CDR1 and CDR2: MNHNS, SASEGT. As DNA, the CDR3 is TGTGCCAGCTGCCGGGACAGGCTCAAAAAGGAGCAGTACTTC. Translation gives CASCRDRLKKEQYF.

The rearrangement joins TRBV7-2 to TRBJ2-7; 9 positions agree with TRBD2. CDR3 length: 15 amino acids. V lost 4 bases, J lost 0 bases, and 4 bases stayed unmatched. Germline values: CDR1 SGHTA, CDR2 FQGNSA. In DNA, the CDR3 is TGTGCCAGCAGCTACGGACTAGCGTTCTCCTACGAGCAGTACTTC. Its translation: CASSYGLAFSYEQYF.